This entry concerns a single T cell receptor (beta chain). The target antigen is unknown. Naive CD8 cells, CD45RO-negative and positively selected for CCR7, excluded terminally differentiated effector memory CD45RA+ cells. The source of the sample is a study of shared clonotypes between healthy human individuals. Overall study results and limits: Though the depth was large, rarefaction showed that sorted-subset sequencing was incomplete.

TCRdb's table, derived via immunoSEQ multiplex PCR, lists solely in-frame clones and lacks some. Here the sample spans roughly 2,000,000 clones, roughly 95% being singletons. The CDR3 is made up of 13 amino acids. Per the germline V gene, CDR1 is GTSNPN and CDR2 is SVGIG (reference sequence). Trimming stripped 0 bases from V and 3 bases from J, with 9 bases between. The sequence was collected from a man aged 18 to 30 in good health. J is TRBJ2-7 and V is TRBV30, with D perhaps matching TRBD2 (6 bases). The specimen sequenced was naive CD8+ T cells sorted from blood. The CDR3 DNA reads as TGTGCCTGGAGTGTAACTAGCAGCTACGAGCAGTACTTC. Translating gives CAWSVTSSYEQYF.